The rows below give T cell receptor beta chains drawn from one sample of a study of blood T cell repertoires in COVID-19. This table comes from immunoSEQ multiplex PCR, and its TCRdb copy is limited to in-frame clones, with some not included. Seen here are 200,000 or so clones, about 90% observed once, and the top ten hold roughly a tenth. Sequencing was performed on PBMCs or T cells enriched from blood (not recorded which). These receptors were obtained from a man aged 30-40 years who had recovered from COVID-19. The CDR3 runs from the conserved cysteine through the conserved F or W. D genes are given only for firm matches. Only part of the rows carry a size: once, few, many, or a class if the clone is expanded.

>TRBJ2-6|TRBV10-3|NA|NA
TGTGCCATCAGTGAGGGCAGGGGTTCGTCTGGGGCCAACGTCCTGACTTTC
CAISEGRGSSGANVLTF
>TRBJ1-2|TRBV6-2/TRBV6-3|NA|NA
TGTGCCAGCAGTTTCCAGGGTGAAGCTAACTATGGCTACACCTTC
CASSFQGEANYGYTF
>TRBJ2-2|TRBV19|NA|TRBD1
TGTGCCAGTAGTATTGACCGGACAGGGAGGTTGAACACCGGGGAGCTGTTTTTT
CASSIDRTGRLNTGELFF
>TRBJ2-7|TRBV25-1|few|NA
TGTGCCAGCAATAATCCCCACCAGGGCGCCTACGAGCAGTACTTC
CASNNPHQGAYEQYF
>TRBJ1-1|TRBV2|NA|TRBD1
TGTGCCAGCATAAAGCAGGGGGCTGAAGCTTTCTTT
CASIKQGAEAFF
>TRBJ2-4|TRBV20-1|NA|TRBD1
TGCAGTGCTAGTACGGAGGACAGGGGAGTAGAAATAGCCAAAAACATTCAGTACTTC
CSASTEDRGVEIAKNIQYF
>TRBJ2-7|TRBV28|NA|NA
TGTGCCAGCAGTTCCCCCCAGACCTACGAGCAGTACTTC
CASSSPQTYEQYF
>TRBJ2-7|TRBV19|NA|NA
TGTGCCAGTAGTATAGAGGCAGGGCATAACGAGCAGTACTTC
CASSIEAGHNEQYF
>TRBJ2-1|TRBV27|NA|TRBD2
TGTGCCAGCAGTTCCCCAGCCATAGCGGGGGTGAACAATGAGCAGTTCTTC
CASSSPAIAGVNNEQFF
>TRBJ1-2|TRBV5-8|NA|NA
TGTGCCAGCAGGTCCCCTCAGGGCGATGGCTACACCTTC
CASRSPQGDGYTF
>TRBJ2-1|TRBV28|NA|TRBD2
TGTGCCAGCACCGGGACTAGCGGGAGGGTAAATGAGCAGTTCTTC
CASTGTSGRVNEQFF
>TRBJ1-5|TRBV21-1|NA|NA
TGTGCCAGCAGCAAACGGGACCCCGTTATAAACCCTAAGGGGGATAGCAATCAGCCCCAGCATTTT
CASSKRDPVINPKGDSNQPQHF
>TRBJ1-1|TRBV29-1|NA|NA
TGCAGCGTTGAAGATGGCGTGCAGGTTGGGACTGAAGCTTTCTTT
CSVEDGVQVGTEAFF
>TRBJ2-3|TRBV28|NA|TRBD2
TGTGCCAGCAGTTCCCTAGCGGGAGAGAGGTATACGCAGTATTTT
CASSSLAGERYTQYF
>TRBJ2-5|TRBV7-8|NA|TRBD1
TGTGCCAGCAGCTTAGACCCCACGCAATTAACAGGGGCTCAAGAGACCCAGTACTTC
CASSLDPTQLTGAQETQYF
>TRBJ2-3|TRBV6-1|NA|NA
TGTGCCAGCAGCCTACAAGCGCCCACCACAGATACGCAGTATTTT
CASSLQAPTTDTQYF
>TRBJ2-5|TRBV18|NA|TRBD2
TGTGCCAGCTCACCACGGACTAGCGGGGGCCAAGAGACCCAGTACTTC
CASSPRTSGGQETQYF
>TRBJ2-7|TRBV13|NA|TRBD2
TGTGCCAGCAGCCCACACGGGACTAGCGGGGGGTGGAATTCCTACGAGCAGTACTTC
CASSPHGTSGGWNSYEQYF
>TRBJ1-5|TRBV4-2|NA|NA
TGTGCCAGCAGCCAAGGGGAGGGTCAGCCCCAGCATTTT
CASSQGEGQPQHF
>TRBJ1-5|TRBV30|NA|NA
TGTGCCTGTGATACTCGGTATAGCAATCAGCCCCAGCATTTT
CACDTRYSNQPQHF
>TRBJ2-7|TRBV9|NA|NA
TGTGCCAGCAGCGTAGGCGGCTCGAGCTCCTACGAGCAGTACTTC
CASSVGGSSSYEQYF
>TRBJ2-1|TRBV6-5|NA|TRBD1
TGTGCCAGCCGACGTGACAGGGCCCATGAGCAGTTCTTC
CASRRDRAHEQFF
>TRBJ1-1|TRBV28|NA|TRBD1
TGTGCCAGCAGTTCCCCAACAGGGGCGACTGAAGCTTTCTTT
CASSSPTGATEAFF
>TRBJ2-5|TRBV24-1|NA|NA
TGTGCCACCAGTGATTCCGGGACTGCCAAGACCCAGTACTTC
CATSDSGTAKTQYF
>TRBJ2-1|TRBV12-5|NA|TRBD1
TGTGCTAGCGAAACCGGGACAGTCTCCTACAATGAGCAGTTCTTC
CASETGTVSYNEQFF
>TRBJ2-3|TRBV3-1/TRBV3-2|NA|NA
TGTGCCAGCAGCCAAGGGCAGGGACTTTTGACAGATACGCAGTATTTT
CASSQGQGLLTDTQYF
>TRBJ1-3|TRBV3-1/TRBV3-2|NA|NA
TGTGCCAGCAGCCAGCGGACACTGAACTCTGGAAACACCATATATTTT
CASSQRTLNSGNTIYF
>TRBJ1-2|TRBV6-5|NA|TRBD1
TGTGCCAGCGAACCTGGGGACAGTACTTATGGCTACACCTTC
CASEPGDSTYGYTF
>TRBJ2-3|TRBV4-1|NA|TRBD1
TGCGCCAGCAGCCAACCGGACAGGGATAGGTCGAATACGCAGTATTTT
CASSQPDRDRSNTQYF
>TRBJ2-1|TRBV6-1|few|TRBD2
TGTGCCAGCAGTGACCGGACTAGCGGGGCCCGGGAGCAGTTCTTC
CASSDRTSGAREQFF
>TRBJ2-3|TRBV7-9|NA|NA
TGTGCCAGCAGCTTAGTATCTAGCACAGATACGCAGTATTTT
CASSLVSSTDTQYF
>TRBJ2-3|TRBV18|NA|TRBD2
TGTGCCAGCTCACCACAAGGTCCTAGCGGGGGCTCAGATACGCAGTATTTT
CASSPQGPSGGSDTQYF
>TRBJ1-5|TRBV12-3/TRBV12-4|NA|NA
TGTGCCAGCACTGAGTATAGCAATCAGCCCCAGCATTTT
CASTEYSNQPQHF
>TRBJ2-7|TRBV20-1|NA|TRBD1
TGCAGTGCTAGAGAAGGGGGCAACCAGTACTTC
CSAREGGNQYF
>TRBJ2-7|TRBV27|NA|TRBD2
TGTGCCAGCAGTTTCGGGACTAGCGGGAATTACGAGCAGTACTTC
CASSFGTSGNYEQYF
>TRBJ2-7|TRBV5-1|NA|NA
TGCGCCAGCAGCCCGGGATCAGGGGCTTACGAGCAGTACTTC
CASSPGSGAYEQYF
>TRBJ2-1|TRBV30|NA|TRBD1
TGTGCCTGGAGTTACCGGGACAGAACAAGTCAAGCGCAGTTCTTC
CAWSYRDRTSQAQFF
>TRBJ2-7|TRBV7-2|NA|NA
TGTGCCAGCAGCCCTTCCGGACAGGGAGGGGAGCAGTACTTC
CASSPSGQGGEQYF
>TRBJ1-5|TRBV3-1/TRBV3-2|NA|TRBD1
TGTGCCAGCAGCCACGGGACAGGGGGACGCAATCAGCCCCAGCATTTT
CASSHGTGGRNQPQHF
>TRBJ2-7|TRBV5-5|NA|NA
TGTGCCAGCGGGGGGACCGCAAGCTCCTACGAGCAGTACTTC
CASGGTASSYEQYF
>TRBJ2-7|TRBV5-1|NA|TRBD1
TGCGCCAGCAGCACCGGGACAGGGGCGACCTACGAGCAGTACTTC
CASSTGTGATYEQYF
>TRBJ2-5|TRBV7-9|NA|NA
TGTGCCAGCAGCTTAATAATTCAAGAGACCCAGTACTTC
CASSLIIQETQYF
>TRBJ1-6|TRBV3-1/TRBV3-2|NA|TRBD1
TGTGCCAGCAGCCCAGGACAGGGGGGTTGGTCACCCCTCCACTTT
CASSPGQGGWSPLHF
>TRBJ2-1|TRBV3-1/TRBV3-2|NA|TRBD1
TGTGCCAGCAGCCTGGGTAGGGGGCTTTTTCGAGGGTTCTTC
CASSLGRGLFRGFF
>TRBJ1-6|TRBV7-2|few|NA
TGTGCCAGCAGCTCGCGAACAACGGGACTCACTAATTCACCCCTCCACTTT
CASSSRTTGLTNSPLHF
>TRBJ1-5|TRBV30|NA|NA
TGTGCCTGGAGTGCATCAGGGTACAATCAGCCCCAGCATTTT
CAWSASGYNQPQHF
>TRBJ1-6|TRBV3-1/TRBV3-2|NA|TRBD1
TGTGCCAGCAGTCGAACGAAGGACAGGCACTTTAATTCACCCCTCCACTTT
CASSRTKDRHFNSPLHF
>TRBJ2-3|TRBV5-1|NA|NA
TGCGCCAGCAGCTTGAATAGTCCGATGGATACGCAGTATTTT
CASSLNSPMDTQYF
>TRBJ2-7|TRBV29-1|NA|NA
TGCAGCGTTCAAAGAGAGAGAGACAGGAACACAAACGGCTACGAGCAGTACTTC
CSVQRERDRNTNGYEQYF
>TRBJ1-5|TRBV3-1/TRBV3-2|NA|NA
TGTGCCAGCAGCCAAGATCTCCCAGGGGTTGGAAATCAGCCCCAGCATTTT
CASSQDLPGVGNQPQHF
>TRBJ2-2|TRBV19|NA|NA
TGTGCCAGTAGTATCCTGGGGGGCACCGGGGAGCTGTTTTTT
CASSILGGTGELFF
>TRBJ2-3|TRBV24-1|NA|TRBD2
TGTGCCACCGGGGGGGTTTTTGCAGATACGCAGTATTTT
CATGGVFADTQYF
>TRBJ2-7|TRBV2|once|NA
TGTGCCAGCAGGGAGGGACAGTTCTACGAGCAGTACTTC
CASREGQFYEQYF
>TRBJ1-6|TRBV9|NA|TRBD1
TGTGCCAGCAGCGTAGATCCGAGGGGGCCCCCCCTAAATTCACCCCTCCACTTT
CASSVDPRGPPLNSPLHF
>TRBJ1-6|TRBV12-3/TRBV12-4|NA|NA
TGTGCCACCACCAGGGGCCGGGGATCACCCCTCCACTTT
CATTRGRGSPLHF